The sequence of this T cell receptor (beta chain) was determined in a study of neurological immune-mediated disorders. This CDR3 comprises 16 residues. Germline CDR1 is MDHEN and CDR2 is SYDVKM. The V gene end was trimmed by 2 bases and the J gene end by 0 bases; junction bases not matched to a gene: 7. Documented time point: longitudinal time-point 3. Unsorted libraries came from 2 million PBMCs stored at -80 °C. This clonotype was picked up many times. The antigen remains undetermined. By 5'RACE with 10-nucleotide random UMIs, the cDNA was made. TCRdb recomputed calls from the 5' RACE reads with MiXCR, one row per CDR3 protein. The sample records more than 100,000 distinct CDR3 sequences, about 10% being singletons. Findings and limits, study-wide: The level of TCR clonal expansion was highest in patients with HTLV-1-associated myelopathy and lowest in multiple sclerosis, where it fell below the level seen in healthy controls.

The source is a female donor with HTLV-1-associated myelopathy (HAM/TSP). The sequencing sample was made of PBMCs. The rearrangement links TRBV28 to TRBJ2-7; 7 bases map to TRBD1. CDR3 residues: CASSLPRDSGSYEQYF. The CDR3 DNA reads TGTGCCAGCAGTTTACCCCGGGACAGCGGCTCCTACGAGCAGTACTTC. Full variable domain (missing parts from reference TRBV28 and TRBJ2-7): DVKVTQSSRYLVKRTGEKVFLECVQDMDHENMFWYRQDPGLGLRLIYFSYDVKMKEKGDIPEGYSVSREKKERFSLILESASTNQTSMYLCASSLPRDSGSYEQYFGPGTRLTVT.